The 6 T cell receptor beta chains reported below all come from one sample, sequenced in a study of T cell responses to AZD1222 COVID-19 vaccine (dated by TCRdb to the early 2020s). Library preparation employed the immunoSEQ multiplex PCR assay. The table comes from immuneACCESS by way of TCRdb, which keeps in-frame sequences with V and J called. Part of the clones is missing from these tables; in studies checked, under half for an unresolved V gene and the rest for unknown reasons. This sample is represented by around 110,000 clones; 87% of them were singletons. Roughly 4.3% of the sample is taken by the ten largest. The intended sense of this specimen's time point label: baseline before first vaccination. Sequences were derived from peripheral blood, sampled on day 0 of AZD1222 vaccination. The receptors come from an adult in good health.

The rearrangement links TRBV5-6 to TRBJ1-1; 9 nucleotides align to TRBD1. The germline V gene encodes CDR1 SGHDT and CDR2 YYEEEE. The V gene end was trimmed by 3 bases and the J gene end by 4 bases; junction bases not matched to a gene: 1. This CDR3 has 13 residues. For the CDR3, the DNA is TGTGCCAGCAGCTCGACAGGGGGCACTGAAGCTTTCTTT. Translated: CASSSTGGTEAFF.

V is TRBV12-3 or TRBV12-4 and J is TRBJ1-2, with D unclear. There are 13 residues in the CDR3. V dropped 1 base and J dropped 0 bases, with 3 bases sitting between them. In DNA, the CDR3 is TGTGCCAGCAGTTTAGAGGCTAACTATGGCTACACCTTC. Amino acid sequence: CASSLEANYGYTF.

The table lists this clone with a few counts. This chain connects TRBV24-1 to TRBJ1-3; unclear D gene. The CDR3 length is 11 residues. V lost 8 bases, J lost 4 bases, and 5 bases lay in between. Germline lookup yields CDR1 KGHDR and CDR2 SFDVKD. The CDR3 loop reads CATMSGNTIYF. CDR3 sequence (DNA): TGTGCCACCATGTCGGGAAACACCATATATTTT.

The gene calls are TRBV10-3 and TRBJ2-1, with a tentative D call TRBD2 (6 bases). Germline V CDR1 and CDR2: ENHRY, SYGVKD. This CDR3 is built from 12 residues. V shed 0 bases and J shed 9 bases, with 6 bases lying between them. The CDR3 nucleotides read TGTGCCATCAGTGAGTCGGGGGGTGAGCAGTTCTTC. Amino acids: CAISESGGEQFF.

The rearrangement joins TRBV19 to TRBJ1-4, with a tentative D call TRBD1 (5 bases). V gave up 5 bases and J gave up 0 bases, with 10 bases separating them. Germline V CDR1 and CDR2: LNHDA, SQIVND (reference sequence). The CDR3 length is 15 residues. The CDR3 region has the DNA TGTGCCAGTAGTCCCGGGACTGCAACTAATGAAAAACTGTTTTTT. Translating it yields CASSPGTATNEKLFF.

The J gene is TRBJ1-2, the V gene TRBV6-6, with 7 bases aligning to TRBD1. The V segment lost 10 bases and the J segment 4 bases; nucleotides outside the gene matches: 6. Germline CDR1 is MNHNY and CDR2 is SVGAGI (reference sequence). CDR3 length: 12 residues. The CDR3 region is CANGDSPYGYTF. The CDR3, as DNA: TGTGCCAACGGGGACAGCCCCTATGGCTACACCTTC.